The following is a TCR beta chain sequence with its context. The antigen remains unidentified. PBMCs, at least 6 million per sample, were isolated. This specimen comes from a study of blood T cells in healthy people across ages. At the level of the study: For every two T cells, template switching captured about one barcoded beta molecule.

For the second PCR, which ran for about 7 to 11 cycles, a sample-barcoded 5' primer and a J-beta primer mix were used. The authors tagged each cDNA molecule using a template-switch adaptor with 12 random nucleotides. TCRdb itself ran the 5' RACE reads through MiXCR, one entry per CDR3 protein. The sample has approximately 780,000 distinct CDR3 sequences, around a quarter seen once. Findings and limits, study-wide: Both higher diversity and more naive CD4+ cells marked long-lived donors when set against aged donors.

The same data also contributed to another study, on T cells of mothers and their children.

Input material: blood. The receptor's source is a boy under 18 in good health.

This CDR3 is CASSQDGQGRSGANVLTF. CDR3 nucleotides: TGTGCCAGCAGCCAAGACGGGCAGGGCCGCTCTGGGGCCAACGTCCTGACTTTC. The chain recombines TRBV4-2 with TRBJ2-6; maybe TRBD1 (5 bases). This CDR3 comprises 18 residues. V lost 0 bases, J lost 0 bases, and 12 bases lay in between. Germline CDR1 LGHNA, CDR2 YNFKEQ.